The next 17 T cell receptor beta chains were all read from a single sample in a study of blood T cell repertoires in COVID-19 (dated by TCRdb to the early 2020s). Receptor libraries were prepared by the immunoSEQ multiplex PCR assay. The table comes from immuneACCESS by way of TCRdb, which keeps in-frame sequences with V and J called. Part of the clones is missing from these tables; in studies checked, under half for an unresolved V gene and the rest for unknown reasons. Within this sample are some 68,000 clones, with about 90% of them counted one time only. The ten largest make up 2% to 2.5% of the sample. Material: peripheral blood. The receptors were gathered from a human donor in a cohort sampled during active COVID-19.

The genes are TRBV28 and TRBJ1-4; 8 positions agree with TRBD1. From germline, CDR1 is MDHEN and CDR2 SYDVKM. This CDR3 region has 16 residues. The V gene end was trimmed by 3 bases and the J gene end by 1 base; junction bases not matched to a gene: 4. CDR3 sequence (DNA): TGTGCCAGCAGTTTGCAAGGACAGGGAACTAATGAAAAACTGTTTTTT. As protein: CASSLQGQGTNEKLFF.

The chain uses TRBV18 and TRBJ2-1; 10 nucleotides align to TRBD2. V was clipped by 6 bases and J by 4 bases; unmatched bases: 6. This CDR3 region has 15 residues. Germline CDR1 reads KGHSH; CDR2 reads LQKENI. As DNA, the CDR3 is TGTGCCAGCTCTTCTTTAGCGGGGGGATACAATGAGCAGTTCTTC. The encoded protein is CASSSLAGGYNEQFF.

This chain's CDR3 is CASSQVGGRGHEQYF. CDR3 nucleotide sequence: TGCGCCAGCAGCCAAGTCGGGGGTAGAGGGCACGAGCAGTACTTC. The gene calls are TRBV4-3 and TRBJ2-7; possible D gene TRBD2, 6 bases. The length of the CDR3 is 15 residues. Germline-derived CDR1 and CDR2 are LGHNA and YSLEER. V shed 1 base and J shed 5 bases, with 15 bases lying between them.

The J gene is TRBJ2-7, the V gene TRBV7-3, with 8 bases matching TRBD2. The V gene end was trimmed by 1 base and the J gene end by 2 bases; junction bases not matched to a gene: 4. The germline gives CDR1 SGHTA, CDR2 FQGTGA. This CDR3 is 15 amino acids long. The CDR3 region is CASSLMGSGTYEQYF. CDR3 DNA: TGTGCCAGCAGCTTAATGGGTAGCGGGACCTACGAGCAGTACTTC.

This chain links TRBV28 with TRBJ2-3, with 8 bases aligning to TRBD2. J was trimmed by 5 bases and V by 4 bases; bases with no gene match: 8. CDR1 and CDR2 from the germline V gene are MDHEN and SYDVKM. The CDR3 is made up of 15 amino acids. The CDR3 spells CASSSIGLAGDTQYF. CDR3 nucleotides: TGTGCCAGCAGTTCTATAGGACTAGCTGGAGATACGCAGTATTTT.

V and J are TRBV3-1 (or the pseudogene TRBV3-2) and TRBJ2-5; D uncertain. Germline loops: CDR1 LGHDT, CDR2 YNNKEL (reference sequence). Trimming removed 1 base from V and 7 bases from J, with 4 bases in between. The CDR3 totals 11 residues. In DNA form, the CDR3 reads TGTGCCAGCAGCCAAGCTACGACCCAGTACTTC. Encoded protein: CASSQATTQYF.

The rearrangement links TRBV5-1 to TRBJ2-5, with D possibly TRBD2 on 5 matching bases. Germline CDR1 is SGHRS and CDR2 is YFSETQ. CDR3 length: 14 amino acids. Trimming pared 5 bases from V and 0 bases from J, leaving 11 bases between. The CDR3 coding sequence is TGCGCCAGCAGGAGTCGAGGGTACCAAGAGACCCAGTACTTC. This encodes CASRSRGYQETQYF.

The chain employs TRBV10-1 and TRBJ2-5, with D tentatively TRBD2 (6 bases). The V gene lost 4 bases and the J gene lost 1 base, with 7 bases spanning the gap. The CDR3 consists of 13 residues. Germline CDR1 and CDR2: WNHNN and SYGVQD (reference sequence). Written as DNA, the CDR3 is TGCGCCAGCAGTGCGGGACTCCAAGAGACCCAGTACTTC. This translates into CASSAGLQETQYF.

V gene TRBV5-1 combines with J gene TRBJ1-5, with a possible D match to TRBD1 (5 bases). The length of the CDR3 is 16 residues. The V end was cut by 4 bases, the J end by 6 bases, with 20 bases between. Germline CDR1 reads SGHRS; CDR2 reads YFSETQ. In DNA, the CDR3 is TGCGCCAGCAGCCCCGGGGACTTAGGGGTGGGTCAGCCCCAGCATTTT. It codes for CASSPGDLGVGQPQHF.

The CDR3 loop is CASRDIRSTDTQYF. The CDR3 bases are TGTGCCAGCCGGGACATCCGTAGCACAGATACGCAGTATTTT. The J gene is TRBJ2-3, the V gene TRBV2, with D maybe TRBD1 (6 bases). The CDR3 sequence is 14 residues long. V was clipped by 8 bases and J by 0 bases, with 12 bases between them. Germline V gene sequence: CDR1 SNHLY, CDR2 FYNNEI.

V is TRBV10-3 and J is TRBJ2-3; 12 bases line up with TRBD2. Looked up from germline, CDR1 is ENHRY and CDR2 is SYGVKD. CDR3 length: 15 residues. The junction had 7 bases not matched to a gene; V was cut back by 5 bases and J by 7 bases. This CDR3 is CAISQTSGSINTQYF. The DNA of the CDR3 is TGTGCCATCAGTCAGACTAGCGGGAGTATAAATACGCAGTATTTT.

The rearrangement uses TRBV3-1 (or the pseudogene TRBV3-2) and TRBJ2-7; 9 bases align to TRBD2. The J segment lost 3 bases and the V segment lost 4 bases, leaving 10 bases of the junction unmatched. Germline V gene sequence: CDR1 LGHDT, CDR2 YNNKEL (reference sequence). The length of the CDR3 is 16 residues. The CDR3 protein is CASSPARSGGIYEQYF. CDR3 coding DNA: TGTGCCAGCAGCCCAGCGAGGAGCGGGGGGATCTACGAGCAGTACTTC.

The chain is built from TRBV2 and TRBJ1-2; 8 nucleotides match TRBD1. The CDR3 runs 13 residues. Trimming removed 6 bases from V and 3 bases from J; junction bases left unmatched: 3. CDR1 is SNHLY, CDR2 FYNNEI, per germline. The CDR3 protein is CASSLTGDYGYTF. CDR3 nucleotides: TGTGCCAGCAGCCTGACAGGGGACTATGGCTACACCTTC.

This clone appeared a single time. The chain's CDR3 is CASSQRSSGSRNEQFF. The CDR3 DNA reads as TGTGCCAGCAGCCAAAGGTCTAGCGGGAGTCGGAATGAGCAGTTCTTC. The chain couples TRBV14 to TRBJ2-1; 10 bases align to TRBD2. The CDR3 spans 16 residues. Germline V gene lookup returns CDR1 SGHDN and CDR2 FVKESK. J was trimmed by 7 bases and V by 2 bases; bases with no gene match: 8.

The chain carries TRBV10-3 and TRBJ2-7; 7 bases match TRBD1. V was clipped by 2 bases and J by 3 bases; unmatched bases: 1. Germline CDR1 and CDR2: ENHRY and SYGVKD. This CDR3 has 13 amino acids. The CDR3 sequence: CAISEGTDYEQYF. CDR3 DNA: TGTGCCATCAGTGAGGGGACAGACTACGAGCAGTACTTC.

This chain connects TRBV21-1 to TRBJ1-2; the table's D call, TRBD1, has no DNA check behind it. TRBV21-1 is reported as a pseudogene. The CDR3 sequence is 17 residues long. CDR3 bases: TGTGCCAGCAGCAATGGACAAATAAGCGAGTTGAACTATGGCTACACCTTC. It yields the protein CASSNGQISELNYGYTF.

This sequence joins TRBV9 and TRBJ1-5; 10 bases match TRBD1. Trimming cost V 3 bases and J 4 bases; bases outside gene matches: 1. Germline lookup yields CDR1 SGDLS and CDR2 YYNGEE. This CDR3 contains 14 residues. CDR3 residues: CASSEGQGNQPQHF. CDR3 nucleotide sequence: TGTGCCAGCAGCGAGGGACAGGGGAATCAGCCCCAGCATTTT.